A selection of T cell receptor beta chains follows, all from one sample in a study of cytomegalovirus exposure and HLA in healthy donors. TCRdb's table, derived via immunoSEQ multiplex PCR, lists solely in-frame clones and lacks some. The sample has some 110,000 clones, roughly 79% seen once. The sequenced sample was PBMCs. These receptors were collected from a male donor in good health and CMV-seronegative. Each CDR3 is given with its conserved first and last residue. The D gene is left open where the match is weak. Rows may omit the clone size; those that give it use once, few, many or a size class.

clone_size,j_call,v_call,d_call,cdr3_length,cdr3_nt,cdr3_aa
-,TRBJ1-3,TRBV19,-,13,TGTGCCAGTAGTGTCCGGGACAAGAGCACCATATATTTT,CASSVRDKSTIYF
-,TRBJ2-1,TRBV19,TRBD2,15,TGTGCCAGTAGTATACTAGCGGGGAACCACAATGAGCAGTTCTTC,CASSILAGNHNEQFF
-,TRBJ2-7,TRBV19,-,14,TGTGCCAGTAGTATAGAGGACGGGGCCTACGAGCAGTACTTC,CASSIEDGAYEQYF
-,TRBJ1-2,TRBV11-2,-,15,TGTGCCAGCAGCTGGTCTTGGGACACTAACTATGGCTACACCTTC,CASSWSWDTNYGYTF
-,TRBJ2-1,TRBV30,-,14,TGTGCCTGGAGTACGTGGGAGTCCTACAATGAGCAGTTCTTC,CAWSTWESYNEQFF
once,TRBJ2-7,TRBV27,-,12,TGTGCCAGCCGTTCCGACTCCCTGGAGCAGTACTTC,CASRSDSLEQYF
few,TRBJ1-1,TRBV6-5,-,15,TGTGCCAGCAGTTACTCGAGAGGGGGTAGCACTGAAGCTTTCTTT,CASSYSRGGSTEAFF
-,TRBJ2-5,TRBV10-3,TRBD2,15,TGTGCCATCAGTGAGTCGGGGGGGTTACAAGAGACCCAGTACTTC,CAISESGGLQETQYF
-,TRBJ2-3,TRBV5-1,TRBD2,15,TGCGCCAGCAGCTTGGGTAGCGGGAGGTCAGATACGCAGTATTTT,CASSLGSGRSDTQYF
-,TRBJ1-2,TRBV13,TRBD1,14,TGTGCCAGCAGCTCACGGGACAGGGTCCGTGGCTACACCTTC,CASSSRDRVRGYTF
few,TRBJ2-2,TRBV27,TRBD1,16,TGTGCCACCAAACAGACACAGGGGGCGATCACCGGGGAGCTGTTTTTT,CATKQTQGAITGELFF
-,TRBJ1-1,TRBV27,TRBD1,16,TGTGCCAGCAGTCGTACGACAGGGTTCATGAACACTGAAGCTTTCTTT,CASSRTTGFMNTEAFF
-,TRBJ2-4,TRBV7-2,-,13,TGTGCCAGCAGCTTCCAGGGGAAAAACATTCAGTACTTC,CASSFQGKNIQYF
-,TRBJ1-3,TRBV7-2,TRBD1,19,TGTGCCAGCAGCAAGAGGACGTATGGGGACAGTGTCTCTGGAAACACCATATATTTT,CASSKRTYGDSVSGNTIYF
-,TRBJ2-7,TRBV5-1,-,14,TGCGCCAGCAGCCCTATGACTGGGTCGCGGGAGCAGTACTTC,CASSPMTGSREQYF
-,TRBJ2-4,TRBV7-2,TRBD1,13,TGTGCCAGCAGCTTAGGCAGGGGGAACATTCAGTACTTC,CASSLGRGNIQYF
few,TRBJ2-3,TRBV28,TRBD1,15,TGTGCCAGCAGTTCCCCGACAGGGTTCACAGATACGCAGTATTTT,CASSSPTGFTDTQYF
-,TRBJ1-3,TRBV5-1,-,16,TGCGCCAGCAGCTTGGACGGAGGCACAGCTGGAAACACCATATATTTT,CASSLDGGTAGNTIYF
-,TRBJ1-5,TRBV2,-,15,TGTGCCAGCAGTTTGACAGGAAACGGCAATCAGCCCCAGCATTTT,CASSLTGNGNQPQHF
-,TRBJ2-1,TRBV7-8,TRBD1,16,TGTGCCAGCAGCTTACCACAGGGGGACTCCTACAATGAGCAGTTCTTC,CASSLPQGDSYNEQFF
-,TRBJ1-5,TRBV15,-,17,TGTGCCGTCACACCAGCGGGCCCCGGGGAAGTCGATCAGCCCCAGCATTTT,CAVTPAGPGEVDQPQHF
-,TRBJ2-5,TRBV6-1,TRBD2,15,TGTGCCAGCAGTGAAGACCCGGGAGGAGTGGAGACCCAGTACTTC,CASSEDPGGVETQYF
-,TRBJ2-1,TRBV18,TRBD2,17,TGTGCCAGCTCACCACCGGTTAGCGGGGGTACCTACAATGAGCAGTTCTTC,CASSPPVSGGTYNEQFF
-,TRBJ1-2,TRBV5-1,-,16,TGCGCCAGCAGCTTACCAGGGGCTTCGGAACTTTATGGCTACACCTTC,CASSLPGASELYGYTF
-,TRBJ1-1,TRBV5-6,TRBD1,17,TGTGCCAGCAGCCCGCGACAGGGGGCTGAAGTAGGAACTGAAGCTTTCTTT,CASSPRQGAEVGTEAFF
once,TRBJ2-1,TRBV27,-,13,TGTGCCAGCAGTAGGGGCTTCTACAATGAGCAGTTCTTC,CASSRGFYNEQFF
-,TRBJ2-3,TRBV7-9,TRBD2,17,TGTGCCAGCAGCTCCCCCGGGGGGGGACTAGCGGGGGATACGCAGTATTTT,CASSSPGGGLAGDTQYF
-,TRBJ2-1,TRBV4-2,TRBD2,15,TGTGCCAGCAGCCCCAGAGCGGGAGGGGACAATGAGCAGTTCTTC,CASSPRAGGDNEQFF
-,TRBJ2-1,TRBV15,TRBD1,16,TGTGCCACCAGCAGCTCGGGACAGGGGGGTGTCAATGAGCAGTTCTTC,CATSSSGQGGVNEQFF
few,TRBJ1-2,TRBV11-3,-,15,TGTGCCAGCAGCCCGGGGCAGGGGCCCAACTATGGCTACACCTTC,CASSPGQGPNYGYTF
-,TRBJ2-7,TRBV28,TRBD1,18,TGTGCCAGCAGTTCAGTCGGACAGGGGGCCCCCATCCCCTACGAGCAGTACTTC,CASSSVGQGAPIPYEQYF
-,TRBJ2-7,TRBV4-3,-,15,TGCGCCAGCAGCCAAGATCAGAGGGGGGGCTACGAGCAGTACTTC,CASSQDQRGGYEQYF
-,TRBJ1-1,TRBV9,-,17,TGTGCCAGCAGCCCCTCGGGGCACCAGGAGGGCGGCACTGAAGCTTTCTTT,CASSPSGHQEGGTEAFF
-,TRBJ1-1,TRBV6-5,TRBD1,15,TGTGCCAGCAGTGCTATGACAGGGATGAACACTGAAGCTTTCTTT,CASSAMTGMNTEAFF
-,TRBJ1-2,TRBV11-3,-,13,TGTGCCAGCAGCCCTGTCCTAGACGCTGGCTACACCTTC,CASSPVLDAGYTF
-,TRBJ2-5,TRBV18,-,13,TGTGCCAGCTCACCGTCCAGACAAGAGACCCAGTACTTC,CASSPSRQETQYF
-,TRBJ1-2,TRBV28,-,13,TGTGCCAGCAGTTTATACGGGTCGGGGGGCTACACCTTC,CASSLYGSGGYTF